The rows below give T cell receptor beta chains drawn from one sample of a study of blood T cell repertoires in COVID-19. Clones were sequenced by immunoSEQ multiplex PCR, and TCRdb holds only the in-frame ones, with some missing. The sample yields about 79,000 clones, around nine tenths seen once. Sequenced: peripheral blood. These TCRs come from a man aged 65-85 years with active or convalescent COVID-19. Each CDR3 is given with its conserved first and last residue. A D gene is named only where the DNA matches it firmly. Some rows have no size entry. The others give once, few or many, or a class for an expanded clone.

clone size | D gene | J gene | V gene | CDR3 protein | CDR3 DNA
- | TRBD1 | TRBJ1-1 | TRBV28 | CASSSRGLGNTEAFF | TGTGCCAGCAGTTCCAGGGGGCTTGGGAACACTGAAGCTTTCTTT
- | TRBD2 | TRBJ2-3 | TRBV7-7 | CASSSGLAGGTDTQYF | TGTGCTAGCAGCTCGGGACTAGCGGGTGGCACAGATACGCAGTATTTT
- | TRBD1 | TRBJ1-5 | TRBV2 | CASSKGTAIYSNQPQHF | TGTGCCAGCAGTAAAGGGACAGCGATTTATAGCAATCAGCCCCAGCATTTT
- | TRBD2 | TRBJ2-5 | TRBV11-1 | CASSAAAGARETQYF | TGTGCCAGCAGCGCCGCCGCGGGAGCTCGAGAGACCCAGTACTTC
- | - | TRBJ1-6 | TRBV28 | CASSFRGIHSPLHF | TGTGCCAGCAGTTTCCGGGGGATACATTCACCCCTCCACTTT
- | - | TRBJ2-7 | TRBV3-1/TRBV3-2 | CASSPLQGYEQYF | TGTGCCAGCAGCCCACTACAGGGTTACGAGCAGTACTTC
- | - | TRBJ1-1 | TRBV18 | CASSLGLSDTEAFF | TGTGCCAGCTCACTGGGACTAAGCGACACTGAAGCTTTCTTT
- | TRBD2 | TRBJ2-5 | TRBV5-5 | CASSSRTSGRGETQYF | TGTGCCAGCAGCTCCCGGACTAGCGGGAGGGGGGAGACCCAGTACTTC
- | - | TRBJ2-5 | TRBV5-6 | CASTFARETQYF | TGTGCCAGCACCTTTGCCCGGGAGACCCAGTACTTC
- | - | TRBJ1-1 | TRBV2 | CASRMTGITEAFF | TGTGCCAGCAGGATGACGGGAATCACTGAAGCTTTCTTT
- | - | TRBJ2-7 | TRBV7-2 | CASSLVTIYEQYF | TGTGCCAGCAGCTTAGTTACAATCTACGAGCAGTACTTC
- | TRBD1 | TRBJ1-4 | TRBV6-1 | CASSEVGQGGLFF | TGTGCCAGCAGTGAAGTAGGACAGGGCGGACTGTTTTTT
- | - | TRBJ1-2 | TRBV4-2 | CASSQEEGLNYGYTF | TGTGCCAGCAGCCAAGAGGAGGGGCTGAACTATGGCTACACCTTC
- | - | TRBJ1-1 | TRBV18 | CASSWTEDMNTEAFF | TGTGCCAGCTCTTGGACAGAAGACATGAACACTGAAGCTTTCTTT
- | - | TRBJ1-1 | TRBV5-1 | CASSLTGVNTEAFF | TGCGCCAGCAGCTTGACCGGGGTGAACACTGAAGCTTTCTTT
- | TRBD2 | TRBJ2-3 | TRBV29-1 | CSPSGGSTDTQYF | TGCAGCCCTAGCGGGGGGAGCACAGATACGCAGTATTTT
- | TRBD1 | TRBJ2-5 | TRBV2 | CASSGTGTGKETQYF | TGTGCCAGCAGTGGGACCGGGACAGGGAAAGAGACCCAGTACTTC
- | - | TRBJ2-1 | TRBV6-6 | CASSSPNREKWIF | TGTGCCAGCAGCTCCCCCAACAGGGAAAAGTGGATCTTC
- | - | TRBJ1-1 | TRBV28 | CASSLLGTEAFF | TGTGCCAGCAGTCTCCTCGGCACTGAAGCTTTCTTT
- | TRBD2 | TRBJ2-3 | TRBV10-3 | CAISPGLAGWIDTQYF | TGTGCCATCAGCCCGGGACTAGCGGGATGGATAGATACGCAGTATTTT
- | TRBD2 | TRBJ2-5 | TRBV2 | CASTTGRAEETQYF | TGTGCCAGCACTACCGGGAGGGCCGAAGAGACCCAGTACTTC
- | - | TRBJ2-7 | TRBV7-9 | CASSFGTGPYEQYF | TGTGCCAGCAGCTTCGGTACAGGCCCCTACGAGCAGTACTTC
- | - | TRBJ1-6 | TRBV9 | CASSTTDSNSPLHF | TGTGCCAGCAGCACGACGGATAGCAATTCACCCCTCCACTTT
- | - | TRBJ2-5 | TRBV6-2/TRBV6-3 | CASSYAGTRETQYF | TGTGCCAGCAGTTACGCGGGGACGAGAGAGACCCAGTACTTC
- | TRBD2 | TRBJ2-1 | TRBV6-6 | CASSYLASGTNEQFF | TGTGCCAGCAGTTACTTGGCTAGCGGGACAAATGAGCAGTTCTTC
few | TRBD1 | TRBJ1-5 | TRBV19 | CASSIWQGANQPQHF | TGTGCCAGTAGTATTTGGCAGGGGGCTAATCAGCCCCAGCATTTT
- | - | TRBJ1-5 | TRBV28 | CASRESNQPQHF | TGTGCCAGCAGAGAGAGCAATCAGCCCCAGCATTTT
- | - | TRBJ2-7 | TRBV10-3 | CAISARGNEQYF | TGTGCCATCAGCGCTCGGGGGAACGAGCAGTACTTC
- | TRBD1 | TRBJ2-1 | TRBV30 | CAWMGQGYNEQFF | TGTGCCTGGATGGGACAGGGGTACAATGAGCAGTTCTTC
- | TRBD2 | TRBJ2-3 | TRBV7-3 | CASSPGLLAGGLDTQYF | TGTGCCAGCAGCCCGGGCCTTCTAGCGGGAGGGTTAGATACGCAGTATTTT
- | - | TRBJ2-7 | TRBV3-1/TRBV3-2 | CASSQTPRSASYEQYF | TGTGCCAGCAGCCAGACCCCTAGATCCGCCAGCTACGAGCAGTACTTC